The rows below give T cell receptor beta chains drawn from one sample of a study of blood T cells in healthy people across ages. TCRdb reprocessed the 5' RACE reads with MiXCR, giving one entry per CDR3 protein. The sample lists approximately 770,000 distinct CDR3 sequences; 55% to 75% were seen once. The sample consisted of blood. The source of these receptors is a man aged 25 to 40 in good health. CDR3s include the opening cysteine and the closing phenylalanine or tryptophan. Each record gives: CDR3 length, V gene, clone size, J gene, D gene, CDR3 DNA, CDR3 protein. D genes are given only for firm matches. Where a row states a size, it is once, few, many or the class of an expanded clone; other rows omit it.

>13|TRBV20-1|few|TRBJ2-7|NA
TGCAGTGCTAGGGGTACATCCTCCTACGAGCAGTACTTC
CSARGTSSYEQYF
>15|TRBV7-2|NA|TRBJ1-2|NA
TGTGCCAGCAGCCCCCAAGGTGGGCCCGACTATGGCTACACCTTC
CASSPQGGPDYGYTF
>14|TRBV6-6|NA|TRBJ2-7|NA
TGTGCCAGCAGTTACTCTCCGGGCCCCTACGAGCAGTACTTC
CASSYSPGPYEQYF
>14|TRBV5-5|NA|TRBJ2-7|NA
TGTGCCAGCAGCTTTGGCCCCCTGATCTACGAGCAGTACTTC
CASSFGPLIYEQYF
>15|TRBV6-5|NA|TRBJ2-7|TRBD2
TGTGCCAGCAGTTACTCGGGACTAGGCATCAATGAGCAGTACTTC
CASSYSGLGINEQYF
>12|TRBV7-9|many|TRBJ1-2|NA
TGTGCCAGCAGCTTAGCGGGCGGAGGCTACACCTTC
CASSLAGGGYTF
>15|TRBV20-1|NA|TRBJ2-7|NA
TGCAGTGCTAGAGACATTAGCGACACGTCCTACGAGCAGTACTTC
CSARDISDTSYEQYF
>16|TRBV27|NA|TRBJ2-3|NA
TGTGCCAGCAGTTCCAAGGACCCACGCGTCGGATATACGCAGTATTTT
CASSSKDPRVGYTQYF
>15|TRBV27|few|TRBJ2-4|NA
TGTGCCAGCAGTTTATATCTTGCGGCCGCCGAGGAGCAGTACTTC
CASSLYLAAAEEQYF
>13|TRBV12-3/TRBV12-4|NA|TRBJ2-1|NA
TGTGCCAGCAGGCGGGCCGCCTACAATGAGCAGTTCTTC
CASRRAAYNEQFF
>13|TRBV28|NA|TRBJ2-7|TRBD2
TGTGCCTGCAGTATCAGGCTAGCGGGCGAGCAGTACTTC
CACSIRLAGEQYF
>15|TRBV20-1|once|TRBJ2-7|NA
TGCAGTGCTAGGGGTCCGGGACCGAGCTCCTACGAGCAGTACTTC
CSARGPGPSSYEQYF
>13|TRBV5-1|many|TRBJ1-5|NA
TGTGCCAGCAGTTTAGGGGACAATCAGCCCCAGCATTTT
CASSLGDNQPQHF
>12|TRBV4-1|NA|TRBJ2-1|NA
TGCGCCAGCAGCCAAGAGCCAGATGAGCAGTTCTTC
CASSQEPDEQFF
>14|TRBV12-3/TRBV12-4|NA|TRBJ2-3|NA
TGTGCCAGCAGTACCACAGGGAGGGGGGATACGCAGTATTTT
CASSTTGRGDTQYF
>15|TRBV7-2|NA|TRBJ2-1|TRBD2
TGTGCCAGCAGCTTAGCAGGGCGGGGGGGCGGTGAGCAGTTCTTC
CASSLAGRGGGEQFF
>13|TRBV7-2|NA|TRBJ2-3|NA
TGTGCCAGCAGTTTGGACAGCCAAGATACGCAGTATTTT
CASSLDSQDTQYF
>15|TRBV4-2|NA|TRBJ2-1|TRBD2
TGTGCCAGCAGCCAAAGGCGGGGGGCGGTTTACGAGCAGTTCTTC
CASSQRRGAVYEQFF
>15|TRBV27|many|TRBJ2-1|TRBD2
TGTGCCAGCAGTTTTGGCGGGAGCTCCTACAATGAGCAGTTCTTC
CASSFGGSSYNEQFF
>17|TRBV18|NA|TRBJ1-6|NA
TGTGCCAGCTCACCGAAAGCAGGGAGCTCCTATAATTCACCCCTCCACTTT
CASSPKAGSSYNSPLHF
>15|TRBV28|NA|TRBJ1-1|NA
TGTGCCAGCAGTCCCAGGGGTAGAAAGGACACTGAAGCTTTCTTT
CASSPRGRKDTEAFF
>17|TRBV10-3|NA|TRBJ2-2|TRBD1
TGTGCCATCAGAATACCTCCGGGACAGGGGAACACCGGGGAGCTGTTTTTT
CAIRIPPGQGNTGELFF
>14|TRBV30|NA|TRBJ1-2|NA
TGTGCCTGGAGACGGGCAGGGGCGAGCTATGGCTACACCTTC
CAWRRAGASYGYTF
>15|TRBV24-1|NA|TRBJ2-3|NA
TGTGCCACCAGTGATTTCCTGGACAGCACAGATACGCGGTATTTT
CATSDFLDSTDTRYF
>14|TRBV28|NA|TRBJ2-7|TRBD1
TGTGCCAGCAGCCCAGGGGGCGTCGAAGGCGAGCAGTACTTC
CASSPGGVEGEQYF
>11|TRBV29-1|NA|TRBJ1-2|NA
TGCAGCGTTGTTTACGGGGCTGGCTACACCTTC
CSVVYGAGYTF